This T cell receptor beta chain was documented in a study of blood T cell repertoires in COVID-19. Study-level background: The samples span acute and convalescent COVID-19 from the United States, Italy and Spain. Nucleic acid was either cDNA or gDNA, and it came from T cells, B-cell-depleted T cells, or PBMCs.

As handled by the study authors: Counts of nucleated cells, estimated from reference gene primer amplification, were obtained. Sequencing used immunoSEQ multiplex PCR; TCRdb keeps in-frame clones, though not all of them. V and J calls and clone size are copied from that table; D and trimming were computed from the DNA. There are about 74,000 clones in the sample; 70% to 75% occur only once, and more than 20% lies in the top ten. V was cut by 7 bases and J by 7 bases, with 20 bases left in between. The CDR3 totals 14 residues. Germline V gives CDR1 LNHDA, CDR2 SQIVND (reference sequence). Sequenced: peripheral blood. The sequence derives from a man between 65 and 85 years old with acute or convalescent COVID-19. This chain joins TRBV19 and TRBJ2-7, with TRBD1 as a possible D gene (5 bases). The CDR3 sequence is CASTSTHSSGEQYF. The CDR3 nucleotides read TGTGCCAGTACCAGCACCCACTCCTCAGGGGAGCAGTACTTC.